This T cell receptor (beta chain) stems from a study of blood T cell repertoires in COVID-19. This CDR3 contains 15 residues. V was cut by 2 bases and J by 1 base, with 8 bases left in between. The germline V gene encodes CDR1 KGHSH and CDR2 LQKENI. Sequencing was performed with immunoSEQ multiplex PCR; in TCRdb, only in-frame clones are kept and a portion is missing. The sample includes 200,000 or so clones, roughly 88% of them seen just once. Sequences were obtained from peripheral blood. The clonotype was recovered from a human donor with active or convalescent COVID-19. The donor label of this sample is uncertain. The V gene is TRBV18, the J gene TRBJ2-2; D unclear. The CDR3: CASSPSQVNTGELFF. The CDR3 nucleotides read TGTGCCAGCTCACCAAGTCAGGTGAACACCGGGGAGCTGTTTTTT.